Shown below are 14 T cell receptor beta chains from a single sample sequenced in a study of cytomegalovirus exposure and HLA in healthy donors. The table came from immunoSEQ multiplex PCR; TCRdb's copy has only in-frame clones and leaves some out. The table shows approximately 220,000 clones, with around 80% occurring only once. What was sequenced was PBMCs. Every receptor here comes from a woman aged 25-40 years in good health and CMV-seropositive.

The chain uses TRBV2 and TRBJ1-4; D possibly corresponds to TRBD1 (6 bases). This CDR3 region has 13 residues. Germline V gene lookup returns CDR1 SNHLY and CDR2 FYNNEI. V was clipped by 6 bases and J by 8 bases, with 13 bases between them. The CDR3 region has the DNA TGTGCCAGCAGCGGGGGGACATACGAAAAACTGTTTTTT. Protein sequence: CASSGGTYEKLFF. Variable domain in full (rest from reference TRBV2 and TRBJ1-4): EPEVTQTPSHQVTQMGQEVILRCVPISNHLYFYWYRQILGQKVEFLVSFYNNEISEKSEIFDDQFSVERPDGSNFTLKIRSTKLEDSAMYFCASSGGTYEKLFFGSGTQLSVL.

V and J are TRBV30 and TRBJ1-1, with 10 bases identical to TRBD1. This CDR3 region has 15 residues. CDR1 is GTSNPN and CDR2 is SVGIG in the germline V gene (reference sequence). Trimming removed 5 bases from V and 4 bases from J; junction bases left unmatched: 10. Written as DNA, the CDR3 is TGTGCCTGGCACCGACAGGGGGCGATAACCACTGAAGCTTTCTTT. This translates into CAWHRQGAITTEAFF.

CDR3 nucleotides: TGCACCAGCAGCCCCCCCACCGAGCAGTACTTC. Its protein product is CTSSPPTEQYF. The gene calls are TRBV1 and TRBJ2-7. TRBV1 is recorded as a pseudogene. The CDR3 is made up of 11 amino acids.

This clone was seen a handful of times. The V and J genes are TRBV5-1 and TRBJ2-2; no clear D gene. Trimming took 2 bases from V and 7 from J, leaving 9 bases between them. Germline V gives CDR1 SGHRS, CDR2 YFSETQ. The CDR3 length is 13 residues. CDR3 DNA: TGCGCCAGCAGCTTCGACCCCCTCGGGGAGCTGTTTTTT. Translation: CASSFDPLGELFF.

This chain links TRBV2 with TRBJ2-5; D remains ambiguous. V lost 0 bases to trimming and J lost 1 base, with 9 bases between them. CDR1 and CDR2 (germline): SNHLY, FYNNEI. The CDR3 totals 15 residues. The CDR3 region is CASSEARLPQETQYF. The CDR3 DNA reads as TGTGCCAGCAGTGAAGCGAGGCTCCCCCAAGAGACCCAGTACTTC.

The chain joins TRBV25-1 to TRBJ1-3; D might be TRBD1 (5 bases). CDR3 length equals 13 residues. Germline CDR1 and CDR2: MGHDK and SYGVNS. Trimming cost V 1 base and J 7 bases, with 8 bases left between them. CDR3 protein: CASSELGVNTIYF. The DNA of the CDR3 is TGTGCCAGCAGTGAATTAGGGGTTAACACCATATATTTT.

This chain uses TRBV10-1 with TRBJ2-1; 9 bases align to TRBD2. The trim removed 3 bases at V and 7 bases at J, leaving 7 bases unmatched. This CDR3 contains 15 residues. Germline loops: CDR1 WNHNN, CDR2 SYGVQD (reference sequence). CDR3 amino acids: CASSDGAGGWNEQFF. As DNA, the CDR3 is TGCGCCAGCAGTGATGGGGCGGGAGGGTGGAATGAGCAGTTCTTC.

The genes are TRBV15 and TRBJ2-3; tentatively, D is TRBD1 or TRBD2 (5 bases each). Trimming stripped 0 bases from V and 0 bases from J, with 7 bases between. The germline CDR1 and CDR2 sequences are LNHNV and YYDKDF (reference sequence). This CDR3 has 15 residues. As DNA, the CDR3 is TGTGCCACCAGCAGAGACGGGGCTAGCACAGATACGCAGTATTTT. Residues: CATSRDGASTDTQYF.

The sample holds one count of this clone. The chain carries TRBV9 and TRBJ1-2; D might be TRBD1 (5 bases). V was clipped by 0 bases and J by 4 bases, with 19 bases between them. The CDR3 extends over 17 amino acids. Germline CDR1 and CDR2: SGDLS and YYNGEE. The CDR3 sequence is CASSVGEGRSGLYGYTF. For the CDR3, the DNA is TGTGCCAGCAGCGTAGGGGAGGGGCGGTCCGGGCTCTATGGCTACACCTTC.

This chain links TRBV11-2 with TRBJ2-6; the D gene could be TRBD1 or TRBD2 (5 bases each). Germline assignment: CDR1 SGHAT and CDR2 FQNNGV. The CDR3 runs 18 residues. Deletions cut 5 bases from V and 2 bases from J, with 19 bases between. The CDR3 DNA reads TGTGCCAGCAGCGGACTTGGGACCCCAGAAACTGGGGCCAACGTCCTGACTTTC. It translates to CASSGLGTPETGANVLTF.

The genes are TRBV27 and TRBJ2-7, with 9 bases matching TRBD2. The CDR3 is 15 residues long. V was pared by 6 bases and J by 4 bases, with 10 bases of the junction left unmatched. Germline V gene lookup returns CDR1 MNHEY and CDR2 SMNVEV (reference sequence). DNA of the CDR3: TGTGCCAGCAGCGACTCAATAGCGGGAGTGTACGAGCAGTACTTC. Its protein product is CASSDSIAGVYEQYF.

This sequence joins TRBV6-5 and TRBJ1-2, with D unresolved. Germline CDR1 is MNHEY and CDR2 is SVGAGI. V lost 0 bases, J lost 3 bases, and 8 bases lay in between. The CDR3 runs 14 residues. CDR3 loop: CASSYSAADYGYTF. CDR3 coding DNA: TGTGCCAGCAGTTACTCCGCGGCAGACTATGGCTACACCTTC.

The genes are TRBV9 and TRBJ2-3, with D perhaps matching TRBD2 (5 bases). There are 16 residues in the CDR3. Germline CDR1 reads SGDLS; CDR2 reads YYNGEE. V was pared by 1 base and J by 0 bases, with 12 bases between. CDR3 amino acids: CASSVRGGLSTDTQYF. Here the CDR3 DNA reads TGTGCCAGCAGCGTAAGAGGTGGACTGAGCACAGATACGCAGTATTTT.

CDR3 DNA sequence: TGCAGCGTTGAAGATCCGGTTCGGGGACGGGGACGTGAAAAACTGTTTTTT. Protein product: CSVEDPVRGRGREKLFF. The chain joins TRBV29-1 to TRBJ1-4, with D possibly matching TRBD1 (5 bases). The CDR3 totals 17 residues. Germline CDR1 is SQVTM and CDR2 is ANQGSEA. V gave up 0 bases and J gave up 7 bases, with 21 bases separating them.